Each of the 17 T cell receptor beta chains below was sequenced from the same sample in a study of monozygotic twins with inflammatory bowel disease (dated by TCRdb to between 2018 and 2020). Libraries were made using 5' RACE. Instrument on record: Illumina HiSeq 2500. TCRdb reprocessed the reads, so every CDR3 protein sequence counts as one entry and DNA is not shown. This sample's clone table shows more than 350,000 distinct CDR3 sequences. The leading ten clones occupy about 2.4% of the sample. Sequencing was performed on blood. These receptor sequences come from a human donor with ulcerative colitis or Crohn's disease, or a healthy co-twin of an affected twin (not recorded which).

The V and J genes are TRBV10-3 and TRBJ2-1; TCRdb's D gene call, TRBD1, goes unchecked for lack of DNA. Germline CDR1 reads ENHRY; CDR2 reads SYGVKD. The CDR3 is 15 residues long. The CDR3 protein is CAISPGGQPYNEQFF.

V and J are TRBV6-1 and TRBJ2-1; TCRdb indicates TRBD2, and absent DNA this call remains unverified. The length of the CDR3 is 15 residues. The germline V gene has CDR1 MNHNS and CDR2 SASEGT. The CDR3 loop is CASSPSGGNYNEQFF.

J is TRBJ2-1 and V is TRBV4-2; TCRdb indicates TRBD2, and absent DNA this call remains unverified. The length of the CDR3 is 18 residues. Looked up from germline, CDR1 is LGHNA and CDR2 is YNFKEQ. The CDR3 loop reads CASSQRTGSAGGAHEQFF.

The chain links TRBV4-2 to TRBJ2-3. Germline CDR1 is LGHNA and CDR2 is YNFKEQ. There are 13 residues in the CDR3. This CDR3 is CASSQDPTGTQYF.

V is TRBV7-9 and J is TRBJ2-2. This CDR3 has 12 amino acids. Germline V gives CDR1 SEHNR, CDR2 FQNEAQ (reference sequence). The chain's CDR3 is CASSSDIGELFF.

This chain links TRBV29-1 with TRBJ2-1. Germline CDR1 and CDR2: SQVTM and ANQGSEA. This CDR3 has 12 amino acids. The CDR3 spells CSVDASYNEQFF.

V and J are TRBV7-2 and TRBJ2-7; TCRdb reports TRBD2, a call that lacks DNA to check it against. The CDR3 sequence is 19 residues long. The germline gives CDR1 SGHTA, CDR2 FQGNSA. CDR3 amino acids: CASSLALVPRLAPTYEQYF.

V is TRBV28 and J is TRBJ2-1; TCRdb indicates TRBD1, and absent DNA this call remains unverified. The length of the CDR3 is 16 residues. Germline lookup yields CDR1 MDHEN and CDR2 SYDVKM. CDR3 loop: CASSFPRDTLYNEQFF.

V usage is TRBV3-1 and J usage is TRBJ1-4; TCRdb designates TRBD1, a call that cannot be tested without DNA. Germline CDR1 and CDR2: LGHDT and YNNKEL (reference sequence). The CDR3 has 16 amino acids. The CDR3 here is CASSPGTGAPNEKLFF.

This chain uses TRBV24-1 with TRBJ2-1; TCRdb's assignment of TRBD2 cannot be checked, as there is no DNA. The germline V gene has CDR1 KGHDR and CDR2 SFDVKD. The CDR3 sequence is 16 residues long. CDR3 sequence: CATSPRRLAAYNEQFF.

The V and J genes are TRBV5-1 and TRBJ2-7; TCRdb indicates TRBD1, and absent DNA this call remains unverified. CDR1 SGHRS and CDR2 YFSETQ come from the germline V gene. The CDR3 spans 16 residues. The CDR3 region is CASSSLTRGGASEQYF. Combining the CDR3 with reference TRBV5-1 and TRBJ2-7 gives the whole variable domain KAGVTQTPRYLIKTRGQQVTLSCSPISGHRSVSWYQQTPGQGLQFLFEYFSETQRNKGNFPGRFSGRQFSNSRSEMNVSTLELGDSALYLCASSSLTRGGASEQYFGPGTRLTVT.

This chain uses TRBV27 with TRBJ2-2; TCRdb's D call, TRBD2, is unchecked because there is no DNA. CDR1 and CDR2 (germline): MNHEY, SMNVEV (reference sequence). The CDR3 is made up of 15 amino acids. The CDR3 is CASTSGRNRAGELFF.

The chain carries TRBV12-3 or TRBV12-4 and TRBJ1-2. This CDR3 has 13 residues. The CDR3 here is CASRLKVGYGYTF.

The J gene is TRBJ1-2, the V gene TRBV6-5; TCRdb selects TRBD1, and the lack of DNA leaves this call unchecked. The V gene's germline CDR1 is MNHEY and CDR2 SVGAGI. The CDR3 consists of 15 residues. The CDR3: CASSSGTGVNYGYTF.

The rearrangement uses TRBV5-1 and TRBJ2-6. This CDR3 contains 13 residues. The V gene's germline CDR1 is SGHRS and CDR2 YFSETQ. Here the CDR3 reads CASNLAGANVLTF.

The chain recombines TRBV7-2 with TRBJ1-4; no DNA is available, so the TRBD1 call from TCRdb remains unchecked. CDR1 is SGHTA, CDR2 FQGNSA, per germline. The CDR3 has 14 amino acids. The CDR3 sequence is CASSLKQGAEKLFF.

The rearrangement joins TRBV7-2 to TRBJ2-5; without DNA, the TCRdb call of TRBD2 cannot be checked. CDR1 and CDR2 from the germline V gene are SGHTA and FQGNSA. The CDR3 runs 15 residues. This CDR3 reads CASSRLAGGIETQYF.